The 17 T cell receptor beta chains below all came from one sample that was sequenced in a study of T cell repertoires in cytomegalovirus infection. The antigens of these receptors remain unknown. TCRdb itself ran the reads through MiXCR, one entry per CDR3 protein. Of roughly 990,000 distinct CDR3 sequences in the sample, roughly a third are singletons; the top ten hold 13%. The source was cultured CD8+ T cells from PBMCs, collected from culture after CMV antigen stimulation. The receptors originated from a human donor in good health (CMV status not recorded). Some clones in this sample may be carry-over from other donors' samples.

This chain connects TRBV7-6 to TRBJ2-1; perhaps TRBD2 as D (6 bases). V lost 1 base and J 9 bases, leaving 25 bases between the germline ends. The CDR3 contains 18 residues. Germline V lookup: CDR1 SGHVS, CDR2 FNYEAQ. CDR3 in DNA: TGTGCCAGCAGCTTAGAAAATTGGCGGGGTAGGGTTCAGGGTGAGCAGTTCTTC. Protein product: CASSLENWRGRVQGEQFF.

J is TRBJ1-3 and V is TRBV7-9; no reliable D call. Germline loops: CDR1 SEHNR, CDR2 FQNEAQ (reference sequence). This CDR3 spans 14 amino acids. V lost 5 bases, J lost 4 bases, and 12 bases lay in between. CDR3 bases: TGTGCCAGCAGCCGGCCTAACACAGGAAACACCATATATTTT. Its protein product is CASSRPNTGNTIYF. Together with reference TRBV7-9 and TRBJ1-3, the CDR3 gives the full variable domain: DTGVSQNPRHKITKRGQNVTFRCDPISEHNRLYWYRQTLGQGPEFLTYFQNEAQLEKSRLLSDRFSAERPKGSFSTLEIQRTEQGDSAMYLCASSRPNTGNTIYFGEGSWLTVV.

This clonotype appeared a few times. The chain joins TRBV5-5 to TRBJ2-1; 10 bases fit TRBD1. Germline-derived CDR1 and CDR2 are SGHKS and YYEKEE (reference sequence). This CDR3 comprises 15 residues. Trimming cost V 0 bases and J 9 bases; bases outside gene matches: 6. The CDR3 DNA is TGTGCCAGCAGCTTGGATTTGGGACAGGGGCTTGAGCAGTTCTTC. Protein: CASSLDLGQGLEQFF.

This clonotype showed up many times. The V gene is TRBV12-5, the J gene TRBJ1-6; D unresolved. CDR3 length equals 17 residues. The V gene lost 1 base and the J gene lost 0 bases, with 10 bases spanning the gap. Germline values: CDR1 LGHNT, CDR2 FRNRAP. CDR3 in DNA: TGTGCTAGTGGTTTGGGTTCTGATTACTCCTATAATTCACCCCTCCACTTT. It yields the protein CASGLGSDYSYNSPLHF.

This chain connects TRBV4-1 to TRBJ2-2; D assignment may be TRBD1 or TRBD2 (5 bases each). Germline V gene sequence: CDR1 MGHRA, CDR2 YSYEKL. Trimming shortened V by 2 bases and J by 4 bases, and 11 bases separated the two germline ends. The CDR3 totals 15 residues. The CDR3 DNA reads TGCGCCAGCAGCCAAATTTCAGGGAGCACCGGGGAGCTGTTTTTT. Its translation: CASSQISGSTGELFF.

V is TRBV7-8 and J is TRBJ2-4, with 7 nucleotides matching TRBD1. This CDR3 has 19 amino acids. V trimming: 1 base; J trimming: 0 bases; junction bases outside the gene matches: 12. From germline, CDR1 is SGHVS and CDR2 FQNEAQ. For the CDR3, the DNA is TGTGCCAGCAGCTTAGTGACAGGGCACCCGAGATTAGCCAAAAACATTCAGTACTTC. Translation gives CASSLVTGHPRLAKNIQYF.

This clonotype has a count of ten or more. The rearrangement links TRBV7-9 to TRBJ2-3; the D is unclear. Trimming cost V 1 base and J 2 bases, with 7 bases left between them. Germline CDR1 reads SEHNR; CDR2 reads FQNEAQ (reference sequence). The CDR3 runs 14 residues. The CDR3 loop is CASSLEGLTDTQYF. The CDR3, as DNA: TGTGCCAGCAGCTTAGAAGGGCTCACAGATACGCAGTATTTT.

This chain uses TRBV5-6 with TRBJ2-2; D may be TRBD1 or TRBD2 (7 bases each). The germline V gene has CDR1 SGHDT and CDR2 YYEEEE. CDR3 length: 18 residues. V was pared by 4 bases and J by 1 base, with 20 bases between. The CDR3 sequence: CASSGGDYRGQNTGELFF. The DNA for the CDR3 is TGTGCCAGCAGCGGAGGGGACTACAGGGGACAGAACACCGGGGAGCTGTTTTTT.

Only a few counts were recorded for this clonotype. V gene TRBV19 combines with J gene TRBJ1-5, with a tentative D call TRBD1 (5 bases). Germline V gives CDR1 LNHDA, CDR2 SQIVND (reference sequence). The CDR3 spans 17 residues. V was clipped by 3 bases and J by 2 bases, with 17 bases between them. The CDR3, as DNA: TGTGCCAGTAGTATCTATGGGGGGGATTTGGGCAATCAGCCCCAGCATTTT. Amino acid sequence: CASSIYGGDLGNQPQHF.

Many counts were recorded for this clonotype. J is TRBJ1-5 and V is TRBV12-3 or TRBV12-4; D call uncertain. The CDR3 consists of 10 residues. V was clipped by 10 bases and J by 5 bases, with 6 bases between them. The CDR3 DNA sequence: TGTGCCACCGAATATCAGCCCCAGCATTTT. This translates into CATEYQPQHF.

The table lists this clonotype with a few counts. The CDR3 DNA is TGTGCCAGCAGCGTAGCTATCCAGAACACTGAAGCTTTCTTT. It specifies CASSVAIQNTEAFF. The V gene is TRBV9, the J gene TRBJ1-1; D gene unclear. Germline V gene lookup returns CDR1 SGDLS and CDR2 YYNGEE. The CDR3 totals 14 residues. Trimming stripped 0 bases from V and 1 base from J, with 7 bases between.

Comment on this clonotype: This sequence may be a read error, since a much larger clone differs from it by one base. The V gene is TRBV12-3 or TRBV12-4, the J gene TRBJ1-3; TRBD1 is a possible D gene (5 bases). This CDR3 is 15 amino acids long. Written as DNA, the CDR3 is TGTGCCAGCAGTCACCGGGACCCCTCTGAAAACACCATATATTTT. Translated: CASSHRDPSENTIYF.

This clonotype has more than one count but fewer than ten. The rearrangement links TRBV12-3 or TRBV12-4 to TRBJ2-1; 9 nucleotides line up with TRBD2. The V gene end was trimmed by 6 bases and the J gene end by 2 bases; junction bases not matched to a gene: 8. CDR3 length: 16 amino acids. The CDR3 loop reads CASRGFSGGTYNEQFF. The CDR3 bases are TGTGCCAGCAGAGGATTTAGCGGGGGTACCTACAATGAGCAGTTCTTC.

The chain uses TRBV2 and TRBJ1-2; no clear D gene. Trimming left V 3 bases short and J 8 bases short, with 16 bases between. Germline CDR1 reads SNHLY; CDR2 reads FYNNEI. The CDR3 consists of 14 residues. CDR3 region: CASSEDEWEEGYTF. As DNA, the CDR3 is TGTGCCAGCAGTGAGGATGAGTGGGAAGAAGGCTACACCTTC.

In this sample, this clonotype turned up a few times. The chain employs TRBV24-1 and TRBJ1-5; D remains unclear. V lost 6 bases and J 0 bases, leaving 8 bases between the germline ends. Germline-derived CDR1 and CDR2 are KGHDR and SFDVKD. The CDR3 loop spans 14 amino acids. The CDR3 DNA follows: TGTGCCACCAGTCGACGGAATAGCAATCAGCCCCAGCATTTT. The encoded protein is CATSRRNSNQPQHF.

The V call is TRBV19, the J call TRBJ2-1, with 9 bases lining up with TRBD1. Losses at the gene ends were 7 bases for V and 0 bases for J; bases not matched to a gene: 4. Germline assignment: CDR1 LNHDA and CDR2 SQIVND (reference sequence). This CDR3 comprises 15 residues. The CDR3 spells CASTQQGASYNEQFF. CDR3 bases: TGTGCCAGTACCCAACAGGGGGCCTCCTACAATGAGCAGTTCTTC.

The CDR3 DNA reads TGTGCCAGCAGCGGAGGGGACAGTACTCACACTGAAGCTTTCTTT. This translates into CASSGGDSTHTEAFF. The chain is built from TRBV13 and TRBJ1-1; 7 bases match TRBD1. CDR3 length: 15 amino acids. The germline V gene encodes CDR1 PRHDT and CDR2 FYEKMQ (reference sequence). After removal of 5 bases from V and 3 bases from J, the junction contained 9 bases not matched to a gene.